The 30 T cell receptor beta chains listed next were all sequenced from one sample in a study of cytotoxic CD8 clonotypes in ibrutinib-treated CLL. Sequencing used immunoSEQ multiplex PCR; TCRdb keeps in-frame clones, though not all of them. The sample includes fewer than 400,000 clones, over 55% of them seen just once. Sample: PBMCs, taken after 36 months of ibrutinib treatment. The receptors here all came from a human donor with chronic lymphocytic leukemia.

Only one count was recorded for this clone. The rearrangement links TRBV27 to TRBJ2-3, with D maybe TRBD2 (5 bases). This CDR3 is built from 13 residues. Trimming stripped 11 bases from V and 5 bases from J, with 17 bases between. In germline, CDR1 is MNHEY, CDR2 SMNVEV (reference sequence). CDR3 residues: CASGRPRGDTQYF. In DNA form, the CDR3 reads TGTGCCTCTGGGCGGCCCCGGGGAGATACGCAGTATTTT.

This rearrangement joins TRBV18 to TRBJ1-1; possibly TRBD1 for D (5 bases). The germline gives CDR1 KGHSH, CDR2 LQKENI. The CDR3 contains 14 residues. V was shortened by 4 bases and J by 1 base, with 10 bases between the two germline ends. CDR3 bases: TGTGCCAGCTCACGACAGAGTACGAACACTGAAGCTTTCTTT. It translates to CASSRQSTNTEAFF.

This CDR3 reads CASSIDRGDTQYF. CDR3 nucleotide sequence: TGTGCCAGTAGTATAGATAGAGGCGATACGCAGTATTTT. The chain recombines TRBV19 with TRBJ2-3; no firm D call. The CDR3 extends over 13 amino acids. CDR1 LNHDA and CDR2 SQIVND come from the germline V gene (reference sequence). Trimming cost V 0 bases and J 6 bases, with 7 bases left between them. The variable domain in full, completed from reference TRBV19 and TRBJ2-3, reads DGGITQSPKYLFRKEGQNVTLSCEQNLNHDAMYWYRQDPGQGLRLIYYSQIVNDFQKGDIAEGYSVSREKKESFPLTVTSAQKNPTAFYLCASSIDRGDTQYFGPGTRLTVL.

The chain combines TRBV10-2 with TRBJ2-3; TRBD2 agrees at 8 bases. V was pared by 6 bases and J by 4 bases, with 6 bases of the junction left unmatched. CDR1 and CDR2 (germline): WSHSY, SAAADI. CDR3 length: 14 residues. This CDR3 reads CASRLAGSADTQYF. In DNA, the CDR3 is TGCGCCAGCAGGCTAGCGGGCAGCGCAGATACGCAGTATTTT.

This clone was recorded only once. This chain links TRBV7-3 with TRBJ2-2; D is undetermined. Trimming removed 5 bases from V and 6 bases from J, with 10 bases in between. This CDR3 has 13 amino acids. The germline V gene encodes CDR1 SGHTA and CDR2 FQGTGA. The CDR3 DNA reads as TGTGCCAGCAGCCTCGGGCAGCCCGGGGAGCTGTTTTTT. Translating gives CASSLGQPGELFF.

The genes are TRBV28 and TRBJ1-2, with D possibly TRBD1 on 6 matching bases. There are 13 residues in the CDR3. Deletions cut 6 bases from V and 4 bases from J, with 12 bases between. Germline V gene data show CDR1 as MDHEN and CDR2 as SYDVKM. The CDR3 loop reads CASSSGTPYGYTF. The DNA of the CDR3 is TGTGCCAGCAGCTCCGGGACACCCTATGGCTACACCTTC.

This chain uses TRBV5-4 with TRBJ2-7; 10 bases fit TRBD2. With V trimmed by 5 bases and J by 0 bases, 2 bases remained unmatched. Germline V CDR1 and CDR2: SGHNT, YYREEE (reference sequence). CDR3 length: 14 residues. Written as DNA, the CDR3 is TGTGCCAGCAGTTCTAGCGGGAGCTCCTACGAGCAGTACTTC. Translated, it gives CASSSSGSSYEQYF.

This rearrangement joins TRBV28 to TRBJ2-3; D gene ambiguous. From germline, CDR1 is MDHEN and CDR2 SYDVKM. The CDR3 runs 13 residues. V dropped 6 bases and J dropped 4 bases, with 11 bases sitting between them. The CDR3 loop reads CASSRPGADTQYF. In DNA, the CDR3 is TGTGCCAGCAGCAGACCGGGTGCAGATACGCAGTATTTT.

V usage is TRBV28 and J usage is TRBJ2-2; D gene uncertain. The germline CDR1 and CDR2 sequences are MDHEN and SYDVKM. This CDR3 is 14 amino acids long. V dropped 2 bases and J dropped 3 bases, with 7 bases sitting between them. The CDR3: CASSLRGDTGELFF. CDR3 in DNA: TGTGCCAGCAGTTTAAGAGGAGACACCGGGGAGCTGTTTTTT.

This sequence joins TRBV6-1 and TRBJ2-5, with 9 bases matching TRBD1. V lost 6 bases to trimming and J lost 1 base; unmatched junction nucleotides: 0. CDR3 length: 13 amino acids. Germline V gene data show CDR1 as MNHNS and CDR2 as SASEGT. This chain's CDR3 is CASRGQGQETQYF. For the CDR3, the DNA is TGTGCCAGCAGGGGACAGGGCCAAGAGACCCAGTACTTC.

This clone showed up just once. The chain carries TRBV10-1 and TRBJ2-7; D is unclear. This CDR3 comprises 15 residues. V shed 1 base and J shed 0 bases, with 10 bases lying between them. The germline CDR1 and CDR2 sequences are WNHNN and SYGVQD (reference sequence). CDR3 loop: CASSEYPGSSYEQYF. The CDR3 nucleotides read TGCGCCAGCAGTGAGTACCCCGGGTCCTCCTACGAGCAGTACTTC.

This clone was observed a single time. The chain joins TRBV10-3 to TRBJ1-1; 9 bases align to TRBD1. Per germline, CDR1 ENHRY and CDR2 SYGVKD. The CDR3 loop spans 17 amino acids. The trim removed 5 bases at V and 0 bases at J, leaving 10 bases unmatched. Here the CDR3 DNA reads TGTGCCATCAGTCCCACCGGGACAGGGCTAATGAACACTGAAGCTTTCTTT. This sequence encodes CAISPTGTGLMNTEAFF.

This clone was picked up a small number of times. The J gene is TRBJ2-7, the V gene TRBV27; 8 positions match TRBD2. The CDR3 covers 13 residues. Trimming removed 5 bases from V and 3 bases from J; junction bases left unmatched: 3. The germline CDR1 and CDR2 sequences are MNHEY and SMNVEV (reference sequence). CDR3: CASSLTSGYEQYF. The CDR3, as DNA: TGTGCCAGCAGTCTAACTAGCGGCTACGAGCAGTACTTC.

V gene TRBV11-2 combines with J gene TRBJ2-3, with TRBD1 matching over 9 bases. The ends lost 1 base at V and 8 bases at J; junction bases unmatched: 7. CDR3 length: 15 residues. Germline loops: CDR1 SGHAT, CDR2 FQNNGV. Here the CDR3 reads CASSLVTGGAGTQYF. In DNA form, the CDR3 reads TGTGCCAGCAGCTTAGTCACAGGGGGCGCAGGTACGCAGTATTTT.

The CDR3: CASSSRTSGSDEQYF. The CDR3 DNA sequence: TGTGCCAGCAGTTCGCGGACTAGCGGGAGTGATGAGCAGTACTTC. The gene calls are TRBV6-5 and TRBJ2-7, with 13 bases identical to TRBD2. The CDR3 runs 15 residues. Germline V gene sequence: CDR1 MNHEY, CDR2 SVGAGI. V lost 4 bases to trimming and J lost 7 bases; unmatched junction nucleotides: 7.

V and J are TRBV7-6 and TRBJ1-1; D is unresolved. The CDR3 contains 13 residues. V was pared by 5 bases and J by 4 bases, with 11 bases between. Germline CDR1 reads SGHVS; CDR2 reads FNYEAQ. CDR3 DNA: TGTGCCAGCAGCGAAGGGCTTACCACTGAAGCTTTCTTT. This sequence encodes CASSEGLTTEAFF.

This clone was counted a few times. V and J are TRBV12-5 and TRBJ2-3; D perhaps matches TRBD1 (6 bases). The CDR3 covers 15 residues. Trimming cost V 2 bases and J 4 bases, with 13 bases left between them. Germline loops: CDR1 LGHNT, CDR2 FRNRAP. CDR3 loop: CASGLSPAGADTQYF. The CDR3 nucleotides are TGTGCTAGTGGTTTGTCACCTGCAGGGGCAGATACGCAGTATTTT.

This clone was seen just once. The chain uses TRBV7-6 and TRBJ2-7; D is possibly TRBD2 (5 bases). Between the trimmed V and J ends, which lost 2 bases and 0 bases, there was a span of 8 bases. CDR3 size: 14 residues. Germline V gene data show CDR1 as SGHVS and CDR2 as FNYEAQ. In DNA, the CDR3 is TGTGCCAGCAGCTTATCGAGGGTCTCCTACGAGCAGTACTTC. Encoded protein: CASSLSRVSYEQYF.

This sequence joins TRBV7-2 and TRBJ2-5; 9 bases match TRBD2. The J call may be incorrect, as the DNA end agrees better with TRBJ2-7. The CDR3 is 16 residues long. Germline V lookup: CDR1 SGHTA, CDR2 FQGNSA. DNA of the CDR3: TGTGCCAGCAGCTTAGGACTGGGCGGGAGGGCCTACGAGCAGTACTTC. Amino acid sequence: CASSLGLGGRAYEQYF.

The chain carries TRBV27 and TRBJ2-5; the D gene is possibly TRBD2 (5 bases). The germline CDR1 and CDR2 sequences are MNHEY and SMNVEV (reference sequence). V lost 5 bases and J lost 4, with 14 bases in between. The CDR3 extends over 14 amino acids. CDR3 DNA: TGTGCCAGCAGTCGGGGAAGGGTGGGAGAGACCCAGTACTTC. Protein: CASSRGRVGETQYF.

The CDR3 loop reads CASSLAGGIQETQYF. The CDR3 coding sequence is TGCGCCAGCAGCTTGGCGGGGGGGATCCAAGAGACCCAGTACTTC. The gene calls are TRBV5-1 and TRBJ2-5, with TRBD2 identical over 8 bases. Germline CDR1 reads SGHRS; CDR2 reads YFSETQ. With V trimmed by 0 bases and J by 1 base, 2 bases remained unmatched. This CDR3 is built from 15 residues.

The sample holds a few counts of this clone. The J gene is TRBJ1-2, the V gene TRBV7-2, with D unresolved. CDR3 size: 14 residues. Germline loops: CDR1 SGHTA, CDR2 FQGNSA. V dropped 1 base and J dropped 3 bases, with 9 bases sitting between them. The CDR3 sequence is CASSLGPGYYGYTF. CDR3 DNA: TGTGCCAGCAGCTTAGGGCCCGGGTACTATGGCTACACCTTC.

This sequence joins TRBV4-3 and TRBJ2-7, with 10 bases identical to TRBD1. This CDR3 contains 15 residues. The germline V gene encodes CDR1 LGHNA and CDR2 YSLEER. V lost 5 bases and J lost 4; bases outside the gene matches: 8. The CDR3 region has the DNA TGCGCCAGCAGCTCCCGGACAGGGGGTTCTTACGAGCAGTACTTC. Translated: CASSSRTGGSYEQYF.

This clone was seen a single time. CDR3 bases: TGTGCCAGCAGCTTGGACAGGGTTGGCTACACCTTC. Translating gives CASSLDRVGYTF. This chain joins TRBV5-4 and TRBJ1-2, with D maybe TRBD1 (6 bases). This CDR3 has 12 amino acids. Per germline, CDR1 SGHNT and CDR2 YYREEE (reference sequence). V lost 0 bases and J lost 7, with 7 bases in between.

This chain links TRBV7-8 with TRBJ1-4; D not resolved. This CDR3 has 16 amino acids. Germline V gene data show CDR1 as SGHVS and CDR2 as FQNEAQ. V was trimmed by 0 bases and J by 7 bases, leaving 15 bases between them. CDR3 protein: CASSLAASRMGEKLFF. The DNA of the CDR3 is TGTGCCAGCAGCTTAGCGGCGAGCCGCATGGGTGAAAAACTGTTTTTT.

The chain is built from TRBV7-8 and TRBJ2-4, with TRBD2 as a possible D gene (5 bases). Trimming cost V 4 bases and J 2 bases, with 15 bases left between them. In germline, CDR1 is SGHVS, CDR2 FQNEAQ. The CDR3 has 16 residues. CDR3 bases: TGTGCCAGCAGCTCCCGGGGAGTTCTGACCAAAAACATTCAGTACTTC. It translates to CASSSRGVLTKNIQYF.

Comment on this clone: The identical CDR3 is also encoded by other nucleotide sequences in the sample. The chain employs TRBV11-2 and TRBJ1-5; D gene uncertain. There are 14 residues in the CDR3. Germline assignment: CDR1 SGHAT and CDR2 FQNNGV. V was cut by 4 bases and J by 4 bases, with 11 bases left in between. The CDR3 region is CASSSDGANQPQHF. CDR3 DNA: TGTGCCAGCAGCTCGGACGGAGCAAATCAGCCCCAGCATTTT.

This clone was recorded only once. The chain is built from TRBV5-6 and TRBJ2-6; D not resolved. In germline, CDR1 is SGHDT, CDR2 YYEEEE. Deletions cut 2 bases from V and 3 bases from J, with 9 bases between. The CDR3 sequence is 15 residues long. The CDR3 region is CASSFPDGGANVLTF. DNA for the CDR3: TGTGCCAGCAGCTTTCCGGATGGTGGGGCCAACGTCCTGACTTTC. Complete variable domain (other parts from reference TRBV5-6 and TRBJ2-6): DAGVTQSPTHLIKTRGQQVTLRCSPKSGHDTVSWYQQALGQGPQFIFQYYEEEERQRGNFPDRFSGHQFPNYSSELNVNALLLGDSALYLCASSFPDGGANVLTFGAGSRLTVL.

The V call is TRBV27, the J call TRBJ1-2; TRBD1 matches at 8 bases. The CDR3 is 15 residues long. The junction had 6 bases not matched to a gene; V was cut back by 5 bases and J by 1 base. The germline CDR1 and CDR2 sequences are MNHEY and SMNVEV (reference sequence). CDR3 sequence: CASSLRQGNNYGYTF. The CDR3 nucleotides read TGTGCCAGCAGTCTCCGACAGGGGAATAACTATGGCTACACCTTC.

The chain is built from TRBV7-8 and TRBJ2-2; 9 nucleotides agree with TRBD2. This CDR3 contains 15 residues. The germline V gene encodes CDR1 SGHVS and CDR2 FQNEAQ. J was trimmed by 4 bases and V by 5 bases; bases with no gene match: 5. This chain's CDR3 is CASSQAGGITGELFF. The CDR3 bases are TGTGCCAGCAGCCAAGCGGGAGGTATCACCGGGGAGCTGTTTTTT. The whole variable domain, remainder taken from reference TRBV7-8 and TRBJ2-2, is GAGVSQSPRYKVAKRGQDVALRCDPISGHVSLFWYQQALGQGPEFLTYFQNEAQLDKSGLPSDRFFAERPEGSVSTLKIQRTQQEDSAVYLCASSQAGGITGELFFGEGSRLTVL.